These 18 T cell receptor beta chains share one sample of origin, sequenced in a study of identical twins. TCRdb reprocessed the 5' RACE reads via MiXCR and lists one record per CDR3 protein. The sample shows about 690,000 distinct CDR3 sequences, less than 7% of them seen only once. Sample: naive T cells sorted from blood. Receptors originate from a young man in good health.

Ten or more counts support this clonotype. The chain links TRBV5-5 to TRBJ2-3; a possible D gene is TRBD2 (6 bases). The V and J ends lost 6 bases and 1 base respectively, with 9 bases between them. Germline V gene data show CDR1 as SGHKS and CDR2 as YYEKEE (reference sequence). This CDR3 spans 13 amino acids. DNA for the CDR3: TGTGCCAGCATTGGAGGGGGCACAGATACGCAGTATTTT. Its translation: CASIGGGTDTQYF.

The V gene is TRBV7-2, the J gene TRBJ2-7; D gene uncertain. CDR3 length: 16 residues. The V gene lost 1 base and the J gene lost 2 bases, with 15 bases spanning the gap. Germline V gene lookup returns CDR1 SGHTA and CDR2 FQGNSA. The CDR3 DNA follows: TGTGCCAGCAGCTTAGGGCTTGACTCCCAGACCTACGAGCAGTACTTC. Residues: CASSLGLDSQTYEQYF.

This clonotype has at least ten counts. The chain links TRBV20-1 to TRBJ2-3; D unresolved. The CDR3 is 13 residues long. V was trimmed by 0 bases and J by 3 bases, leaving 7 bases between them. Looked up from germline, CDR1 is DFQATT and CDR2 is SNEGSKA (reference sequence). CDR3 region: CSARDTETDTQYF. CDR3 coding DNA: TGCAGTGCTAGAGACACAGAAACAGATACGCAGTATTTT.

The V call is TRBV12-3 or TRBV12-4, the J call TRBJ2-2; 7 nucleotides match TRBD1. V lost 5 bases and J lost 7; bases outside the gene matches: 7. CDR3 size: 14 residues. CDR3 in amino acids: CASSPEGAGGELFF. In nucleotides, the CDR3 is TGTGCCAGCAGTCCCGAGGGGGCGGGCGGGGAGCTGTTTTTT.

The rearrangement joins TRBV6-2 or TRBV6-3 to TRBJ1-5; unclear D gene. Germline V gene lookup returns CDR1 MNHEY and CDR2 SVGEGT. CDR3 length: 15 amino acids. The V gene lost 2 bases and the J gene lost 5 bases, with 13 bases spanning the gap. The CDR3 loop reads CASSYGGSGDQPQHF. CDR3 coding DNA: TGTGCCAGCAGTTACGGAGGGTCCGGGGATCAGCCCCAGCATTTT.

This clonotype has ten or more counts. V gene TRBV15 combines with J gene TRBJ2-3; the D gene is possibly TRBD2 (6 bases). Germline-derived CDR1 and CDR2 are LNHNV and YYDKDF (reference sequence). The CDR3 is 15 residues long. Trimming left V 1 base short and J 6 bases short, with 14 bases between. The CDR3 DNA reads as TGTGCCACCAGCAGAGGCGGCGGGACGGGGGATACGCAGTATTTT. It translates to CATSRGGGTGDTQYF. The full variable domain, completed using reference TRBV15 and TRBJ2-3, is DAMVIQNPRYQVTQFGKPVTLSCSQTLNHNVMYWYQQKSSQAPKLLFHYYDKDFNNEADTPDNFQSRRPNTSFCFLDIRSPGLGDTAMYLCATSRGGGTGDTQYFGPGTRLTVL.

This clonotype has a count of ten or more. The chain links TRBV24-1 to TRBJ1-2; no firm D call. This CDR3 region has 14 residues. The V end lost 5 bases, the J end lost 5 bases, and 14 bases lay between the germline ends. Germline V gene lookup returns CDR1 KGHDR and CDR2 SFDVKD. CDR3 amino acids: CATSAHGTDYGYTF. CDR3 bases: TGTGCCACCAGTGCCCATGGCACGGATTATGGCTACACCTTC.

This clonotype came up many times. The chain recombines TRBV10-3 with TRBJ1-2; TRBD1 matches at 11 bases. The CDR3 is 17 residues long. V was clipped by 10 bases and J by 6 bases; unmatched bases: 19. The germline V gene has CDR1 ENHRY and CDR2 SYGVKD. As DNA, the CDR3 is TGTGCCACCAGGCTACCCTACGCGGGACAGGGGGGTAATGGCTACACCTTC. Protein: CATRLPYAGQGGNGYTF.

This clonotype has more than one count but fewer than ten. The genes are TRBV2 and TRBJ2-3; 9 nucleotides agree with TRBD2. The germline CDR1 and CDR2 sequences are SNHLY and FYNNEI. This CDR3 comprises 16 residues. The trim removed 0 bases at V and 5 bases at J, leaving 6 bases unmatched. Here the CDR3 DNA reads TGTGCCAGCAGTGAAGCGCAAGCGGGAGGAGGAGATACGCAGTATTTT. Translating gives CASSEAQAGGGDTQYF. The full variable domain, in which reference TRBV2 and TRBJ2-3 provide the parts outside the CDR3, is EPEVTQTPSHQVTQMGQEVILRCVPISNHLYFYWYRQILGQKVEFLVSFYNNEISEKSEIFDDQFSVERPDGSNFTLKIRSTKLEDSAMYFCASSEAQAGGGDTQYFGPGTRLTVL.

This clonotype was observed many times. J is TRBJ1-1 and V is TRBV5-1; D gene ambiguous. CDR3 length: 14 amino acids. V was shortened by 4 bases and J by 0 bases, with 10 bases between the two germline ends. In germline, CDR1 is SGHRS, CDR2 YFSETQ. This CDR3 is CASSARTVNTEAFF. The CDR3 nucleotides read TGCGCCAGCAGCGCCCGGACGGTGAACACTGAAGCTTTCTTT.

There are a few counts of this clonotype. CDR3 bases: TGCGCCAGCAGAGGCCGGGACAGGGGTCCGGATACGCAGTATTTT. Translation gives CASRGRDRGPDTQYF. J is TRBJ2-3 and V is TRBV4-1, with 10 bases that match TRBD1. CDR3 length: 15 amino acids. V was pared by 6 bases and J by 6 bases, with 9 bases of the junction left unmatched. From germline, CDR1 is MGHRA and CDR2 YSYEKL.

This clonotype was seen many times. The chain links TRBV12-3 or TRBV12-4 to TRBJ2-5; 10 nucleotides line up with TRBD1. Trimming took 3 bases from V and 5 from J; bases not matched to a gene: 6. The CDR3 contains 15 residues. The CDR3 DNA sequence: TGTGCCAGCAGTTTCCGACAGGGGGCTCGTGAGACCCAGTACTTC. Translating gives CASSFRQGARETQYF.

This clonotype appeared many times. The chain carries TRBV5-5 and TRBJ2-7; 10 nucleotides match TRBD1. The CDR3 sequence is 14 residues long. With 4 bases clipped from V and 5 bases from J, the junction kept 6 bases outside the gene matches. In germline, CDR1 is SGHKS, CDR2 YYEKEE (reference sequence). CDR3 sequence: CASSRIGQGDEQYV. Written as DNA, the CDR3 is TGTGCCAGCAGCCGAATTGGACAGGGGGACGAGCAGTACGTC.

The J gene is TRBJ1-1, the V gene TRBV29-1, with TRBD1 matching over 7 bases. This CDR3 contains 14 residues. The V segment lost 6 bases and the J segment 1 base; nucleotides outside the gene matches: 8. Per the germline V gene, CDR1 is SQVTM and CDR2 is ANQGSEA. CDR3: CSVEGQFRNTEAFF. CDR3 nucleotide sequence: TGCAGCGTCGAGGGACAGTTTAGGAACACTGAAGCTTTCTTT.

The chain recombines TRBV20-1 with TRBJ1-1, with D uncertain. The CDR3 consists of 13 residues. The germline V gene has CDR1 DFQATT and CDR2 SNEGSKA (reference sequence). With 6 bases removed from V and 0 bases from J, the gap between germline ends came to 11 bases. Written as DNA, the CDR3 is TGCAGTGCACCCGCGACACTGAACACTGAAGCTTTCTTT. As protein: CSAPATLNTEAFF.

This clonotype has only a few counts. The rearrangement uses TRBV3-1 and TRBJ2-7; D ambiguous. The CDR3 runs 13 residues. Between the trimmed V and J ends, which lost 0 bases and 3 bases, there was a span of 6 bases. The V gene's germline CDR1 is LGHDT and CDR2 YNNKEL (reference sequence). The CDR3 is CASSQDLIYEQYF. CDR3 in DNA: TGTGCCAGCAGCCAAGATTTGATCTACGAGCAGTACTTC.

This sequence joins TRBV6-2 or TRBV6-3 and TRBJ2-7; possibly TRBD1 for D (5 bases). Germline V lookup: CDR1 MNHEY, CDR2 SVGEGT. The CDR3 loop spans 15 amino acids. Trimming pared 1 base from V and 5 bases from J, leaving 15 bases between. The CDR3 DNA sequence: TGTGCCAGCAGTTACTGGTATTTGGGGCGTCACGAGCAGTACTTC. Translation gives CASSYWYLGRHEQYF.

This clonotype was detected ten times or more. The chain has TRBV6-1 and TRBJ1-2; no reliable D call. The CDR3 runs to 15 residues. Germline V lookup: CDR1 MNHNS, CDR2 SASEGT. V was cut by 2 bases and J by 7 bases, with 17 bases left in between. The CDR3, as DNA: TGTGCCAGCAGTGAATTAAGGACGGTCCCTTTTGGCTACACCTTC. Encoded protein: CASSELRTVPFGYTF.